This T cell receptor beta chain was captured in a study of control samples from healthy donors and cancer patients (dated by TCRdb to 2018 to 2020). This clone was seen once. Its antigen remains unidentified. Per-base quality was not reported, and no clone a single base away is much larger than it. The junction shows trimming of 1 base on V and 4 bases on J, plus 10 bases between the germline ends. Counted from cysteine to phenylalanine, this CDR3 has 14 amino acids. Just the 42-base CDR3 DNA is kept, in frame starting at base 1. The germline V gene yields LGHNA for CDR1 and YNFKEQ for CDR2. Library generation was performed with the immunoSEQ multiplex PCR assay. The table was pulled from immuneACCESS by TCRdb, which kept in-frame rearrangements only. Such tables lose some clones; where checked, under half of the loss comes from unresolved V genes, and the rest has no known cause. Counted in this sample were 90,000 to 150,000 clones; approximately 89% of them appeared once. The top ten hold 3.4% of the sample.

This TCR was recovered from a man aged 35 to 55 in good health. Sample: blood. The V gene is TRBV4-2 and the J gene is TRBJ1-2; TRBD1 could be the D gene, as 6 bases match. For the CDR3, the sequence is CASSQAQGTYGYTF. The DNA is TGTGCCAGCAGCCAAGCTCAGGGGACCTATGGCTACACCTTC.